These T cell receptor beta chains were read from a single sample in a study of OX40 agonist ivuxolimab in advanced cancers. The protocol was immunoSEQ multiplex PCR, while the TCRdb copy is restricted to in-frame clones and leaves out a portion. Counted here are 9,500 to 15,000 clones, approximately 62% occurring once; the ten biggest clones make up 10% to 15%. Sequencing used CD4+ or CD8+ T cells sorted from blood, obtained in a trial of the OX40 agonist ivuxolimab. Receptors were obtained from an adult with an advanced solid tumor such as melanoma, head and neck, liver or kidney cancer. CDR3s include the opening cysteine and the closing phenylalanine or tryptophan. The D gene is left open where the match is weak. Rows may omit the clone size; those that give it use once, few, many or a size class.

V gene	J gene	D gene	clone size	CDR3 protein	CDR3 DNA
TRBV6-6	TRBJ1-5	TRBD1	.	CASSGQADSNQPQHF	TGTGCCAGCAGCGGACAGGCCGATAGCAATCAGCCCCAGCATTTT
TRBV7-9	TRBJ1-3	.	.	CASSLLVGGNTIYF	TGTGCCAGCAGCTTACTCGTAGGTGGAAACACCATATATTTT
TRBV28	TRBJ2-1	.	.	CASSLGWGDNEQFF	TGTGCCAGCAGTCTCGGTTGGGGGGACAATGAGCAGTTCTTC
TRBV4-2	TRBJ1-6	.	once	CASSQDSTYYNSPLHF	TGTGCCAGCAGCCAAGATTCGACCTATTATAATTCACCCCTCCACTTT
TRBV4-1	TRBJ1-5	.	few	CASSPTALNQPQHF	TGCGCCAGCAGCCCGACAGCCCTCAATCAGCCCCAGCATTTT
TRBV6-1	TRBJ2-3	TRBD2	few	CASSETSGGADTQYF	TGTGCCAGCAGTGAAACTAGCGGGGGGGCAGATACGCAGTATTTT
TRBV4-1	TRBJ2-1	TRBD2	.	CASSQGAGGDNEQFF	TGCGCCAGCAGCCAAGGAGCGGGAGGGGACAATGAGCAGTTCTTC
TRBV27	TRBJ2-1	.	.	CASTPYPGVRAVTYNEQFF	TGTGCCAGCACCCCTTATCCCGGGGTACGGGCAGTAACTTACAATGAGCAGTTCTTC
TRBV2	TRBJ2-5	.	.	CASSDGPIPETQYF	TGTGCCAGCAGTGACGGTCCGATACCCGAGACCCAGTACTTC
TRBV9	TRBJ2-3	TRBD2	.	CASSVAATSGGRTDTQYF	TGTGCCAGCAGCGTAGCAGCGACTAGCGGGGGGCGCACAGATACGCAGTATTTT
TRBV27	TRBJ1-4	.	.	CASSPGATNEKLFF	TGTGCCAGCAGTCCGGGGGCAACTAATGAAAAACTGTTTTTT
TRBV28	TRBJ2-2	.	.	CASSFTDTGELFF	TGTGCCAGCAGTTTCACTGACACCGGGGAGCTGTTTTTT
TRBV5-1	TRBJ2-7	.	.	CASSWTGHPNEQYF	TGCGCCAGCAGCTGGACGGGACACCCGAACGAGCAGTACTTC
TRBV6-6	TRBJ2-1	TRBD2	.	CASSFRGGEQFF	TGTGCCAGCAGTTTCCGGGGGGGTGAGCAGTTCTTC
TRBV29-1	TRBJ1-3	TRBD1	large	CSVWDSLGNTIYF	TGCAGCGTTTGGGACAGCTTGGGAAACACCATATATTTT
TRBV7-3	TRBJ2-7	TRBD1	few	CASSPTQGAVEQYF	TGTGCCAGCAGCCCCACGCAGGGGGCGGTTGAGCAGTACTTC
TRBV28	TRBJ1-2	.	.	CASSHFLKAGRIGYTF	TGTGCCAGCAGTCACTTCCTGAAGGCAGGGAGGATTGGCTACACCTTC
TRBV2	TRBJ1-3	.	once	CASSEAGVGNTIYF	TGTGCCAGCAGTGAAGCGGGGGTAGGAAACACCATATATTTT